Shown below are 22 T cell receptor beta chains from a single sample sequenced in a study of cytomegalovirus exposure and HLA in healthy donors. PCR involved 60 Vbeta and 13 Jbeta primers. The protocol was immunoSEQ multiplex PCR, while the TCRdb copy is restricted to in-frame clones and leaves out a portion. The data contain approximately 160,000 clones, about 84% of them seen just once; the ten biggest clones take up around 4.8%. Sequences were obtained from PBMCs. The receptor set was obtained from a man younger than 30 in good health and CMV-seronegative.

A single count supports this clone. This chain uses TRBV28 with TRBJ1-1, with TRBD1 as a possible D gene (6 bases). CDR3 length: 17 amino acids. V was clipped by 9 bases and J by 1 base, with 24 bases between them. Per germline, CDR1 MDHEN and CDR2 SYDVKM. CDR3 sequence reads: CASTPGGGALKNTEAFF. The CDR3 region has the DNA TGTGCCAGTACGCCGGGTGGGGGGGCATTGAAGAACACTGAAGCTTTCTTT.

This chain uses TRBV19 with TRBJ1-4; TRBD1 matches at 8 bases. The CDR3 contains 15 residues. Losses at the gene ends were 3 bases for V and 4 bases for J; bases not matched to a gene: 4. Germline-derived CDR1 and CDR2 are LNHDA and SQIVND (reference sequence). This CDR3 is CASSMGTGGNEKLFF. The CDR3 coding sequence is TGTGCCAGTAGTATGGGGACAGGAGGTAATGAAAAACTGTTTTTT. The variable domain in full, with the rest retrieved from reference TRBV19 and TRBJ1-4, is DGGITQSPKYLFRKEGQNVTLSCEQNLNHDAMYWYRQDPGQGLRLIYYSQIVNDFQKGDIAEGYSVSREKKESFPLTVTSAQKNPTAFYLCASSMGTGGNEKLFFGSGTQLSVL.

The rearrangement joins TRBV29-1 to TRBJ1-2, with 7 bases fitting TRBD1. Germline-derived CDR1 and CDR2 are SQVTM and ANQGSEA. After removal of 6 bases from V and 8 bases from J, the junction contained 21 bases not matched to a gene. The CDR3 has 16 residues. As DNA, the CDR3 is TGCAGCGTCGGAAGACTACAGGGACAGTCGAGGGAGGGCTACACCTTC. Protein: CSVGRLQGQSREGYTF. The full variable domain, in which reference TRBV29-1 and TRBJ1-2 provide the parts outside the CDR3, is SAVISQKPSRDICQRGTSLTIQCQVDSQVTMMFWYRQQPGQSLTLIATANQGSEATYESGFVIDKFPISRPNLTFSTLTVSNMSPEDSSIYLCSVGRLQGQSREGYTFGSGTRLTVV.

The chain couples TRBV6-4 to TRBJ2-2, with unresolved D. Trimming removed 3 bases from V and 7 bases from J, with 12 bases in between. This CDR3 comprises 14 residues. The germline CDR1 and CDR2 sequences are MRHNA and SNTAGT. Written as DNA, the CDR3 is TGTGCCAGCAGTGAACAACCATCGCACGGGGAGCTGTTTTTT. Encoded protein: CASSEQPSHGELFF.

The chain joins TRBV4-2 to TRBJ1-2; 7 positions agree with TRBD1. CDR1 LGHNA and CDR2 YNFKEQ come from the germline V gene. V trimming: 2 bases; J trimming: 4 bases; junction bases outside the gene matches: 10. The CDR3 is made up of 16 amino acids. CDR3 region: CASSQSGQVPSYGYTF. In DNA form, the CDR3 reads TGTGCCAGCAGCCAAAGTGGACAGGTGCCTTCCTATGGCTACACCTTC.

This clone appeared once. The chain carries TRBV5-1 and TRBJ1-1, with unresolved D. V was shortened by 4 bases and J by 1 base, with 11 bases between the two germline ends. The CDR3 totals 14 residues. The V gene's germline CDR1 is SGHRS and CDR2 YFSETQ. CDR3 sequence reads: CASSRRRGNTEAFF. CDR3 bases: TGCGCCAGCAGCCGCCGGCGGGGGAACACTGAAGCTTTCTTT.

The chain has TRBV21-1 and TRBJ1-3. TRBV21-1 counts as a pseudogene. The CDR3 covers 15 residues. DNA of the CDR3: TGTGCCATTCAGCACCGGGACTCGGGGGGAAACACCATATATTTT. Amino acids: CAIQHRDSGGNTIYF.

The V call is TRBV6-6, the J call TRBJ2-7; D gene unclear. The ends were cut back, 5 bases at V and 4 bases at J, with 9 bases in the middle. The germline gives CDR1 MNHNY, CDR2 SVGAGI (reference sequence). This CDR3 has 12 amino acids. CDR3 nucleotide sequence: TGTGCCAGCAGTCGAGCTCCGTACGAGCAGTACTTC. Encoded protein: CASSRAPYEQYF.

V gene TRBV2 combines with J gene TRBJ2-3, with 11 positions matching TRBD2. The CDR3 extends over 16 amino acids. The germline gives CDR1 SNHLY, CDR2 FYNNEI. V trimming: 3 bases; J trimming: 2 bases; junction bases outside the gene matches: 4. The CDR3 region is CASSDWTSGPTDTQYF. DNA of the CDR3: TGTGCCAGCAGTGATTGGACTAGCGGGCCCACAGATACGCAGTATTTT.

DNA of the CDR3: TGTGCCAGCAGCACCGGACAGGGAGATACGCAGTATTTT. Translated, it gives CASSTGQGDTQYF. The chain employs TRBV9 and TRBJ2-3; 8 nucleotides match TRBD1. Germline V lookup: CDR1 SGDLS, CDR2 YYNGEE. The V segment lost 4 bases and the J segment 5 bases; nucleotides outside the gene matches: 3. CDR3 length: 13 residues.

CDR3 amino acids: CASSFGRSGVNEQFF. In DNA, the CDR3 is TGTGCCAGCAGTTTTGGGCGTAGCGGGGTCAATGAGCAGTTCTTC. The chain employs TRBV28 and TRBJ2-1; 8 bases are a match to TRBD2. This CDR3 is 15 amino acids long. Per the germline V gene, CDR1 is MDHEN and CDR2 is SYDVKM. J was trimmed by 6 bases and V by 3 bases; bases with no gene match: 7.

This clone appeared a few times. This sequence joins TRBV10-3 and TRBJ2-3; D perhaps matches TRBD2 (6 bases). Germline V lookup: CDR1 ENHRY, CDR2 SYGVKD. The CDR3 has 15 residues. With 4 bases removed from V and 0 bases from J, the gap between germline ends came to 11 bases. In DNA form, the CDR3 reads TGTGCCATCAGTGCTATGGGGGGTAGCACAGATACGCAGTATTTT. Protein sequence: CAISAMGGSTDTQYF.

The V call is TRBV11-2, the J call TRBJ2-5, with a possible D match to TRBD1 (5 bases). The CDR3 extends over 12 amino acids. The germline V gene has CDR1 SGHAT and CDR2 FQNNGV. Deletions cut 8 bases from V and 7 bases from J, with 14 bases between. The CDR3: CASGAEPGTQYF. CDR3 in DNA: TGTGCCAGCGGGGCGGAACCGGGGACCCAGTACTTC.

The rearrangement uses TRBV7-9 and TRBJ2-7; 8 bases map to TRBD2. Looked up from germline, CDR1 is SEHNR and CDR2 is FQNEAQ (reference sequence). V was pared by 8 bases and J by 0 bases, with 9 bases of the junction left unmatched. The length of the CDR3 is 15 residues. The CDR3 spells CASAIVRGDSYEQYF. CDR3 nucleotides: TGTGCCAGCGCAATCGTGCGGGGGGACTCCTACGAGCAGTACTTC.

The J gene is TRBJ2-1, the V gene TRBV15; D not certain. Germline assignment: CDR1 LNHNV and CDR2 YYDKDF (reference sequence). The CDR3 length is 14 residues. The V and J ends lost 8 bases and 8 bases respectively, with 19 bases between them. CDR3 in amino acids: CATSLNIGGDEQFF. CDR3 bases: TGTGCCACCTCCCTCAACATTGGTGGTGATGAGCAGTTCTTC.

The chain links TRBV2 to TRBJ1-6; no firm D call. This CDR3 has 15 amino acids. V shed 4 bases and J shed 2 bases, with 9 bases lying between them. Germline V gene sequence: CDR1 SNHLY, CDR2 FYNNEI. The CDR3 nucleotides are TGTGCCAGCAGTGGGCAGGCTACCTATAATTCACCCCTCCACTTT. This encodes CASSGQATYNSPLHF.

The V call is TRBV30, the J call TRBJ2-7, with 8 bases lining up with TRBD1. After removal of 2 bases from V and 2 bases from J, the junction contained 2 bases not matched to a gene. Germline CDR1 reads GTSNPN; CDR2 reads SVGIG (reference sequence). The CDR3 has 13 amino acids. The CDR3 bases are TGTGCCTGGAGTCGGACAGGGACCTACGAGCAGTACTTC. This translates into CAWSRTGTYEQYF. The variable domain in full, with the rest retrieved from reference TRBV30 and TRBJ2-7, is SQTIHQWPATLVQPVGSPLSLECTVEGTSNPNLYWYRQAAGRGLQLLFYSVGIGQISSEVPQNLSASRPQDRQFILSSKKLLLSDSGFYLCAWSRTGTYEQYFGPGTRLTVT.

This sequence joins TRBV5-1 and TRBJ2-2; 7 nucleotides agree with TRBD1. This CDR3 comprises 16 residues. V dropped 3 bases and J dropped 1; count of bases not matched to a gene: 6. Germline loops: CDR1 SGHRS, CDR2 YFSETQ. This CDR3 is CASSSPGQQNTGELFF. In DNA form, the CDR3 reads TGCGCCAGCAGCTCGCCGGGACAGCAGAACACCGGGGAGCTGTTTTTT.

The rearrangement joins TRBV7-6 to TRBJ1-3; D unresolved. V was cut by 5 bases and J by 1 base, with 3 bases left in between. CDR1 and CDR2 from the germline V gene are SGHVS and FNYEAQ. This CDR3 contains 12 residues. CDR3 amino acids: CASSRSGNTIYF. Written as DNA, the CDR3 is TGTGCCAGCAGCCGTTCTGGAAACACCATATATTTT.

This CDR3 is CASSKPSGTSGREYNEQFF. The CDR3 DNA sequence: TGTGCCAGCAGCAAACCGTCCGGGACTAGCGGGAGAGAATACAATGAGCAGTTCTTC. This chain links TRBV7-6 with TRBJ2-1, with TRBD2 identical over 14 bases. Germline V gene sequence: CDR1 SGHVS, CDR2 FNYEAQ. CDR3 length: 19 residues. V was clipped by 5 bases and J by 4 bases; unmatched bases: 13.

The chain uses TRBV11-1 and TRBJ2-5; 16 bases fit TRBD2. The CDR3 length is 17 residues. CDR1 SGHAT and CDR2 FQDESV come from the germline V gene (reference sequence). Germline trimming cut 5 bases from V and 5 bases from J; bases unmatched to any gene: 8. Written as DNA, the CDR3 is TGTGCCAGCAGCCCCGGGACTAGCGGGGGGGCATTGGAGACCCAGTACTTC. It specifies CASSPGTSGGALETQYF.

Remarks on this clone: One junction end disagrees with the germline gene, perhaps due to a read error. V is TRBV10-3 and J is TRBJ2-5; 7 bases match TRBD2. Germline CDR1 and CDR2: ENHRY and SYGVKD. CDR3 length equals 12 residues. The CDR3 region is CAIRAGEETQYF. The CDR3 DNA reads as TGTGCGATCAGGGCGGGGGAAGAGACCCAGTACTTC.